This section outlines one T cell receptor beta chain sequence together with its context. No antigen is known for it. The data were taken from a study of shared clonotypes between healthy human individuals. Between the trimmed V and J ends, which lost 5 bases and 4 bases, there was a span of 15 bases. Germline assignment: CDR1 SEHNR and CDR2 FQNEAQ (reference sequence). The CDR3 contains 14 residues. Overall study findings and caveats: Naive subsets, compared against memory subsets, generally had larger estimated richness values.

Assay: immunoSEQ multiplex PCR; the TCRdb copy retains only in-frame clones and omits some. The sample shows about 2.1 million clones, 85% to 95% of them seen only once. Naive CD8 cells lacked CD45RO and underwent positive selection for CCR7, leaving out terminally differentiated effector memory CD45RA+ cells. All the donors were Caucasian adults who lived in Nashville, Tennessee. The clonotype originates from a man between 18 and 35 years old in good health. Some clones in this sample may be carry-over from other donors' samples. Material: naive CD8+ T cells from PBMCs. The chain links TRBV7-9 to TRBJ2-7; D tentatively reads TRBD1 or TRBD2 (5 bases each). Here the CDR3 reads CASSRDGKEYEQYF. DNA of the CDR3: TGTGCCAGCAGCCGGGACGGTAAAGAGTACGAGCAGTACTTC.